This T cell receptor beta chain was captured by sequencing in a study of T cells after posttransplantation cyclophosphamide. Germline V gene lookup returns CDR1 MGHRA and CDR2 YSYEKL. CDR3 length: 14 amino acids. V lost 5 bases and J 2 bases, leaving 9 bases between the germline ends. Study-level points and caveats: TRB overlap between skin or GI tissue T cells and blood was limited. Later blood repertoires were often dominated by clones from the donor CD8+ memory compartment. Recipient CMV seropositivity and CMV reactivation strongly tracked TRB clonality.

This clone showed up just a few times. Its antigen is currently unknown. Treatment was busulfan-fludarabine conditioning, a marrow graft, and cyclophosphamide on days +3 and +4. Measured with immunoSEQ multiplex PCR; TCRdb has only the in-frame clones, and not every one. The table lists around 17,000 clones, 77% of them singletons. The chain has TRBV4-1 and TRBJ2-2, with D maybe TRBD2 (6 bases). The TCR was taken from a female patient in her 40s who received an allogeneic stem cell transplant from a related donor, was CMV-positive, and had no GVHD. The T cells may partly be graft donor cells. The specimen was CD8+ T cells sorted from PBMCs, collected around 2,000 days after a stem cell transplant with posttransplant cyclophosphamide. The CDR3 is CASSSGLNTGELFF. The CDR3 DNA reads as TGCGCCAGCAGCTCGGGACTTAACACCGGGGAGCTGTTTTTT.